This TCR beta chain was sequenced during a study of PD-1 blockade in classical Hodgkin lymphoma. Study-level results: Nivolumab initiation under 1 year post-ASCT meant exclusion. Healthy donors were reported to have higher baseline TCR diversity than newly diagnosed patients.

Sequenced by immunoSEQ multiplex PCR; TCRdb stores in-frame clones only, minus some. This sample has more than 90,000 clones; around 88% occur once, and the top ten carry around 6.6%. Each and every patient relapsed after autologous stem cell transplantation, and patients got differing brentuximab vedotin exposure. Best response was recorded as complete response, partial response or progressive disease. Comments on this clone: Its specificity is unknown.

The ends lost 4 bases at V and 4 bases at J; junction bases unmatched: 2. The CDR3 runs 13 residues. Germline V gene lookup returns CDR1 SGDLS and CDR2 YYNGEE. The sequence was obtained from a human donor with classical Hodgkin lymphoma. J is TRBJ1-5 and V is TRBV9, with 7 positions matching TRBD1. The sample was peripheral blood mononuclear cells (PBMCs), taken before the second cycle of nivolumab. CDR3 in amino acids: CASSRDSNQPQHF. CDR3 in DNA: TGTGCCAGCAGCCGGGACAGTAATCAGCCCCAGCATTTT. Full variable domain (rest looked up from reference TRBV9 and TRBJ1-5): DSGVTQTPKHLITATGQRVTLRCSPRSGDLSVYWYQQSLDQGLQFLIQYYNGEERAKGNILERFSAQQFPDLHSELNLSSLELGDSALYFCASSRDSNQPQHFGDGTRLSIL.